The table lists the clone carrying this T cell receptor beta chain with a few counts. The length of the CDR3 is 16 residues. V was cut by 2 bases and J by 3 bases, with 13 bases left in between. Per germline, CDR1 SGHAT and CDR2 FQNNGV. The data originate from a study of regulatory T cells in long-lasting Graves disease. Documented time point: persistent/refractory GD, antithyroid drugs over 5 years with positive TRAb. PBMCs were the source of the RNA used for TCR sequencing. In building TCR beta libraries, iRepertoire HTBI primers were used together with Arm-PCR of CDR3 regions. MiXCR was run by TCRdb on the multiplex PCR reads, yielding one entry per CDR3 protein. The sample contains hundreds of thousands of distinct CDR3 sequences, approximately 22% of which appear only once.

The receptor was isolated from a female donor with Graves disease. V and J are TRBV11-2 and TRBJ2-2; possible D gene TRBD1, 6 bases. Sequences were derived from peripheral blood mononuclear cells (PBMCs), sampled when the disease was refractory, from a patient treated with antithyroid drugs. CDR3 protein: CASSLFRGLDTGELFF. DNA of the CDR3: TGTGCCAGCAGCTTATTCAGGGGTCTTGACACCGGGGAGCTGTTTTTT. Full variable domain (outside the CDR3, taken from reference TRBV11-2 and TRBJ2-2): EAGVAQSPRYKIIEKRQSVAFWCNPISGHATLYWYQQILGQGPKLLIQFQNNGVVDDSQLPKDRFSAERLKGVDSTLKIQPAKLEDSAVYLCASSLFRGLDTGELFFGEGSRLTVL.